This TCR beta chain was sequenced for a study of early T cells in non-severe SARS-CoV-2 infection. Looking at the study overall: Unsorted whole-blood RNA was sequenced in bulk, leaving chains unpaired.

At least ten counts were recorded for this clonotype. Researchers attached unique molecular identifiers to individual cDNA molecules. TCRdb re-called the 5' RACE reads with MiXCR, one entry per CDR3 protein. The sample lists about 56,000 distinct CDR3 sequences, about 11% seen once, with around 6% in the top ten. This CDR3 comprises 18 residues. Germline trimming cut 3 bases from V and 2 bases from J; bases unmatched to any gene: 17. Germline assignment: CDR1 GTSNPN and CDR2 SVGIG (reference sequence). The gene calls are TRBV30 and TRBJ2-3, with 7 bases that match TRBD2. The sequencing input was whole blood. The sequence came from an adult who was a healthcare worker with PCR-confirmed SARS-CoV-2 infection or an uninfected control (not recorded which). This CDR3 reads CAWSEGRREKVPTDTQYF. CDR3 sequence (DNA): TGTGCCTGGAGCGAGGGTCGGCGGGAGAAGGTCCCCACAGATACGCAGTATTTT.